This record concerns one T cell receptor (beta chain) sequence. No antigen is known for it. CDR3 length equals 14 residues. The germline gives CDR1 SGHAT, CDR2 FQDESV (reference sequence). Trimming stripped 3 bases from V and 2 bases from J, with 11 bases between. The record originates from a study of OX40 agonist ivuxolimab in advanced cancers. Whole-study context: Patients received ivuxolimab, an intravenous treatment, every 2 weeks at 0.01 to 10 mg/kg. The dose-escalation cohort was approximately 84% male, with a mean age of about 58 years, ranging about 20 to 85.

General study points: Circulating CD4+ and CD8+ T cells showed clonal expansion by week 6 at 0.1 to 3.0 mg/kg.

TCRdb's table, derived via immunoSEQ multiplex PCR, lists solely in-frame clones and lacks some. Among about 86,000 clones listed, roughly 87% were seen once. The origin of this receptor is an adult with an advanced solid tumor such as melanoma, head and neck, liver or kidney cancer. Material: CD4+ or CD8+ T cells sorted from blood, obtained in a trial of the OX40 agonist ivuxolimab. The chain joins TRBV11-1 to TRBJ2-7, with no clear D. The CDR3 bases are TGTGCCAGCAGCTTTCCCTTTCTTCCCTACGAGCAGTACTTC. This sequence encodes CASSFPFLPYEQYF.